This TCR beta chain was documented in a study of blood T cell repertoires in COVID-19. Overall study: Samples taken during acute and convalescent COVID-19 were collected in the United States, Italy and Spain. T cells, B-cell-depleted T cells, or PBMCs supplied cDNA or gDNA.

Study processing details: Cell counts per sample came from amplifying reference gene primers. The protocol was immunoSEQ multiplex PCR, while the TCRdb copy is restricted to in-frame clones and leaves out a portion. That table supplies the V and J calls and clone size; D and trimming were determined from the DNA. The sample lists more than 15,000 clones, 85% occurring once. Sequencing was performed on peripheral blood. This receptor was identified in a human donor with active COVID-19. The donor label of this sample is uncertain.

This CDR3 is CASRRGTTGGHTGELFF. For the CDR3, the DNA is TGTGCCAGCAGGAGGGGGACGACAGGGGGTCACACCGGGGAGCTGTTTTTT. The rearrangement uses TRBV2 and TRBJ2-2, with TRBD1 identical over 9 bases. Germline V gene sequence: CDR1 SNHLY, CDR2 FYNNEI. J lost 3 bases, V lost 6 bases, and 11 bases had no gene match. CDR3 length equals 17 residues.